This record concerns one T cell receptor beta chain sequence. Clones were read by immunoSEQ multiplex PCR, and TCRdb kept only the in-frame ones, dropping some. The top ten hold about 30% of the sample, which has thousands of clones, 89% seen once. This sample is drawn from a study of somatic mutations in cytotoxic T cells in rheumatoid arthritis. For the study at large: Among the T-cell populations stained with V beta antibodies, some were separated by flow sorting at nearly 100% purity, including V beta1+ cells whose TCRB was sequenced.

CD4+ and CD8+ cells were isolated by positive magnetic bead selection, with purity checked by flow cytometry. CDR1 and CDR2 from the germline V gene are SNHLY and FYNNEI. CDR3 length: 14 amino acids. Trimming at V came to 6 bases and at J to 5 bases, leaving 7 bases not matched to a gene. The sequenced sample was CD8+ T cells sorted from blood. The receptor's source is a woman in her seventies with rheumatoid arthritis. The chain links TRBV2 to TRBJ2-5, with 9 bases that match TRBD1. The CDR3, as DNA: TGTGCCAGCAGGGGACAGGGCCGGGGGGAGACCCAGTACTTC. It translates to CASRGQGRGETQYF.